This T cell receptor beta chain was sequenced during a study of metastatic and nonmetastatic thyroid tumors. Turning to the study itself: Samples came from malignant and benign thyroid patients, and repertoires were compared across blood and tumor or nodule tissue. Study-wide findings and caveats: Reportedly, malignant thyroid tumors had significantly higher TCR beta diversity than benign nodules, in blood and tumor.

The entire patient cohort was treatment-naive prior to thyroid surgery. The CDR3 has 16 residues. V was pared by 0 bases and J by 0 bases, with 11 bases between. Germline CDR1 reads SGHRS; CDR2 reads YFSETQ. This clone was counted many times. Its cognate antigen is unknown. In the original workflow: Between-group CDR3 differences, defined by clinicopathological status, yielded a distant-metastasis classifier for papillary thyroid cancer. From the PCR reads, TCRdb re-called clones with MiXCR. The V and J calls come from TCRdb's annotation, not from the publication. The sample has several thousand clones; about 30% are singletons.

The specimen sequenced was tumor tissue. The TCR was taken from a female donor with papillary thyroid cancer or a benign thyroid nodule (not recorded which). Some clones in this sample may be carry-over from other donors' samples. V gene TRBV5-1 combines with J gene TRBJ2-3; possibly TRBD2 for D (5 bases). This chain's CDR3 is CASSLGADWSTDTQYF. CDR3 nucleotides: TGCGCCAGCAGCTTGGGGGCGGACTGGAGCACAGATACGCAGTATTTT.